Given below is one TCR beta chain in context. These data come from a study of T-cell memory formation after mild COVID-19. This CDR3 spans 14 amino acids. The V gene's germline CDR1 is SGHRS and CDR2 YFSETQ. Trimming stripped 6 bases from V and 0 bases from J, with 9 bases between. TCRdb re-called the 5' RACE reads through MiXCR, storing one row per CDR3 protein. The sample records about 390,000 distinct CDR3 sequences, 16% being singletons. The origin of this receptor is a man younger than 35 who had mild COVID-19 (a few samples of this study predate the infection). Cell type and time point are not known. Input material: PBMCs or a T cell subset sorted from them (not recorded which). V and J are TRBV5-1 and TRBJ1-4; D is unclear. The CDR3 loop reads CASTLGTTNEKLFF. The CDR3 coding sequence is TGCGCCAGCACTCTCGGAACAACTAATGAAAAACTGTTTTTT.